The rows below give T cell receptor beta chains drawn from one sample of a study of T cell repertoires in cytomegalovirus infection. One entry per CDR3 protein results from TCRdb running MiXCR on the reads. The sample has under 850,000 distinct CDR3 sequences, around 35% seen once. Their antigens are not known. This material consisted of cultured PBMCs, taken from culture after CMV antigen stimulation. These receptors originate from a human donor in good health (CMV status not recorded). Some clones in this sample may be carry-over from other donors' samples. Each CDR3 is given with its conserved first and last residue. Each record gives: V gene, CDR3 length, clone size, D gene, J gene, CDR3 DNA, CDR3 protein. The D gene is left open where the match is weak. The size entry is marked missing in some rows and otherwise reads once, few, many or a size class.

>TRBV7-4|16|-|TRBD2|TRBJ2-3
TGTGCCAGCAGTCCCCTAGCGGGAGGAAGGGAAGATACGCAGTATTTT
CASSPLAGGREDTQYF
>TRBV20-1|15|-|-|TRBJ1-5
TGCAGTGCTAATCAAGGAGGTGGGTCCCATCAGCCCCAGCATTTT
CSANQGGGSHQPQHF
>TRBV20-1|13|-|-|TRBJ2-7
TGCAGTGCTAGTAACTCTTACTCCTACGAGCAGTACTTC
CSASNSYSYEQYF
>TRBV7-2|18|few|TRBD2|TRBJ2-5
TGTGCCAGCAGCTTAGTTTTTTCCACTAGCGGGAGTCGGGAGACCCAGTACTTC
CASSLVFSTSGSRETQYF
>TRBV5-1|14|-|-|TRBJ1-6
TGCGCCAGCAGCGTAATTCCGAGGAATTCACCCCTCCACTTT
CASSVIPRNSPLHF
>TRBV6-2/TRBV6-3|13|-|TRBD1|TRBJ2-7
TGTGCCAGCAATACGGGACAGACCTACGAGCAGTACTTC
CASNTGQTYEQYF
>TRBV9|16|-|TRBD2|TRBJ2-1
TGTGCCAGCAGCGTAGCTGGGTCTAGCGGGTCGAATGAGCAGTTCTTC
CASSVAGSSGSNEQFF
>TRBV5-4|17|-|-|TRBJ2-3
TGTGCCAGCAGCTACGGCCTGACAGGGCGGGGAACAGATACGCAGTATTTT
CASSYGLTGRGTDTQYF
>TRBV7-8|16|-|-|TRBJ2-2
TGTGCCAGCAGCTTATGGCGTGGGGTTTCGACCGGGGAGCTGTTTTTT
CASSLWRGVSTGELFF
>TRBV7-2|13|few|-|TRBJ2-3
TGTGCCAGCAGCTTAAGTCGGCTTGATACGCAGTATTTT
CASSLSRLDTQYF
>TRBV20-1|14|-|-|TRBJ2-1
TGCAGTGCTAGAGAGGGTTTCAGGACGAATGAGCAGTTCTTC
CSAREGFRTNEQFF
>TRBV25-1|13|-|-|TRBJ1-6
TGTGCCAGCAGTGAAGGCGGGGCTTCACCCCTCCACTTT
CASSEGGASPLHF
>TRBV28|13|once|-|TRBJ1-1
TGTGCCAGCAGTTCTCTTGGGGGCGCGGGTGCTTTCTTT
CASSSLGGAGAFF
>TRBV7-2|14|many|-|TRBJ2-7
TGTGCCAGCAGCTTAGCGGTCACCCAAAGAGAGCAGTACTTC
CASSLAVTQREQYF
>TRBV7-2|14|-|TRBD1|TRBJ1-4
TGTGCCAGCAGTCCGGACAGGGCAAGTGAAAAACTGTTTTTT
CASSPDRASEKLFF
>TRBV11-3|15|-|TRBD1|TRBJ2-5
TGTGCCAGCAGCGCTAACAGGGGGCAGGGCGAGACCCAGTACTTC
CASSANRGQGETQYF
>TRBV28|14|few|TRBD1|TRBJ2-1
TGTGCCAGCAGTTCTCAGACAGGGGCGAATGAGCAGTTCTTC
CASSSQTGANEQFF
>TRBV4-1|15|few|-|TRBJ2-3
TGCGCCAGCAGCCAAGATAGTGCAATTGCAGATACGCAGTATTTT
CASSQDSAIADTQYF
>TRBV6-1|15|-|-|TRBJ1-1
TGTGCCAGCAGTGAGGTGGGCAGCGTCGACACTGAAGCTTTCTTT
CASSEVGSVDTEAFF
>TRBV20-1|15|-|TRBD1|TRBJ1-4
TGCAGTGCTAACCACAGGGGATTGGGAAATGAAAAACTGTTTTTT
CSANHRGLGNEKLFF
>TRBV7-2|14|few|TRBD1|TRBJ2-7
TGTGCCAGCAGCATCCGGGACAGGAGCTACGAGCAGTACTTC
CASSIRDRSYEQYF
>TRBV6-8|16|-|-|TRBJ2-2
TGTGCCAGCAGTTACTCGTTTGCGGGGTACACCGGGGAGCTGTTTTTT
CASSYSFAGYTGELFF
>TRBV2|15|-|-|TRBJ2-2
TGTGCCAGCAGTATGAACAGGGACTTCACCGGGGAGCTGTTTTTT
CASSMNRDFTGELFF
>TRBV7-2|15|-|-|TRBJ2-1
TGTGCCAGCAGCTCCCCAGGAATATCCTACAATGAGCAGTTCTTC
CASSSPGISYNEQFF
>TRBV10-2|14|-|TRBD2|TRBJ2-7
TGCGCCAGCAACGCGGGAGGTTCCCCCTACGAGCAGTACTTC
CASNAGGSPYEQYF